This record concerns one TCR beta chain sequence. Its specific antigen is unknown. Base qualities were left out, and no much larger clone turns up one base away. The sample comes from a study of OX40 agonist ivuxolimab in advanced cancers. For the wider study: Ivuxolimab was an agonistic, fully human IgG2 monoclonal antibody directed against OX40 (CD134), a costimulatory receptor. Intravenous ivuxolimab was administered to patients every 2 weeks at six dose levels: 0.01, 0.1, 0.3, 1.5, 3 and 10 mg/kg. Of the roughly 52 dose-escalation patients, hepatocellular carcinoma was present in 19, melanoma in about 15, renal cell carcinoma in 9 and head and neck cancer in 9. The dose-escalation cohort was around 83% male with a mean age of approximately 60 years, ranging from roughly 20 to 80. Prior anti-PD-1, anti-PD-L1 or anti-CTLA-4 therapy was permitted, and checkpoint inhibitors had been received by about two fifths of dose-escalation patients. Partial responses occurred in three dose-escalation patients, of whom one had hepatocellular carcinoma and two had cutaneous melanoma. Peripheral TCRbeta sequencing was intended to test whether TCR sequence diversity was altered and clonal T-cell expansion was caused by ivuxolimab. The monotherapy dose-escalation portion (N of about 50 patients) of the phase I ivuxolimab trial is reported in the paper.

What the work shows at the level of the full study, not this receptor alone: Low levels of normalized T-cell clonal expansion were also seen in some patients who did not respond. At doses of 0.1 to 3.0 mg/kg, clonal expansion of both CD4+ and CD8+ T cells in blood was seen between baseline and week 6. In the 0.1-3.0 mg/kg groups, partial responders had among the lowest normalized peripheral clonal expansion, particularly in CD8+ T cells. After ivuxolimab, CD8+ T cells had more expanded clones than CD4+ T cells on average. Which antigens the clonally expanded peripheral T cells were specific for was not determined.

Relative to germline, V is 1 base shorter and J is 4 bases shorter, with 7 bases between their ends. CDR1 and CDR2, per the germline V gene, are SGHVS and FNYEAQ. The CDR3 holds 14 amino acids from the cysteine to the phenylalanine. Left in the record is the CDR3 DNA by itself, 42 bases read in frame from the first base. Patients with autoimmune disease history or receiving systemic immunosuppression were excluded from the trial. Peripheral blood for TCR sequencing was collected from all dose cohorts at baseline, on cycle 4 day 1, and on cycle 7 day 1. The samples were taken from a phase I, first-in-human, multicenter, open-label dose-escalation trial of ivuxolimab. Adults with locally advanced or metastatic melanoma, renal cell, hepatocellular, or head and neck squamous cell carcinoma were enrolled in the trial. CD4+ and CD8+ T cells were sorted separately from peripheral blood before TCR sequencing.

Genomic DNA was isolated from the sorted cells so that the TCRbeta CDR3 region could be sequenced. The immunoSEQ Assay was used to sequence the TCRbeta CDR3 regions. TCRdb limited this immuneACCESS table to in-frame rearrangements with V and J called. A share of clones is missing; checked studies link under half to unresolved V genes, and the rest is unexplained. Present in this sample are 70,000 to 95,000 clones, around four fifths of which were seen just once. Of the sample, around 1.5% is held by the ten largest clones. Sequenced material: CD4+ or CD8+ T cells sorted from blood, taken in a trial of the OX40 agonist ivuxolimab. The sequence derives from an adult with an advanced solid tumor such as melanoma, head and neck, liver or kidney cancer. The sequence joins TRBV7-6 to TRBJ2-2; the D gene cannot be named for sure. The DNA sequence is given as TGTGCCAGCAGCTTAGAACGGTCCACCGGGGAGCTGTTTTTT. This codes for CASSLERSTGELFF.